These 18 T cell receptor beta chains were sequenced from one sample in a study of cytotoxic CD8 clonotypes in ibrutinib-treated CLL. Sequencing used immunoSEQ multiplex PCR; TCRdb keeps in-frame clones, though not all of them. The sample yields 25,000 to 30,000 clones, roughly 50% seen once. Here the sequenced sample was PBMCs, taken before ibrutinib treatment. These receptors were obtained from a human donor with chronic lymphocytic leukemia.

The chain has TRBV5-5 and TRBJ2-2; 10 bases agree with TRBD1. J lost 5 bases, V lost 5 bases, and 3 bases had no gene match. The V gene's germline CDR1 is SGHKS and CDR2 YYEKEE (reference sequence). The length of the CDR3 is 14 residues. The CDR3 region has the DNA TGTGCCAGCAGACCGGGACAGGGGACCGGGGAGCTGTTTTTT. Its protein product is CASRPGQGTGELFF.

The chain recombines TRBV7-8 with TRBJ1-2; TRBD1 agrees at 7 bases. The V and J ends lost 5 bases and 3 bases, in that order; junction bases with no gene match: 3. Germline V lookup: CDR1 SGHVS, CDR2 FQNEAQ. The CDR3 sequence is 13 residues long. CDR3 residues: CASSPDRDYGYTF. The CDR3 DNA reads as TGTGCCAGCAGCCCCGACAGGGACTATGGCTACACCTTC.

The chain carries TRBV10-2 and TRBJ2-7; D unclear. CDR3 length: 16 amino acids. Germline CDR1 and CDR2: WSHSY and SAAADI. V was pared by 0 bases and J by 3 bases, with 15 bases between. The CDR3 sequence: CASSESNFPYGYEQYF. The DNA for the CDR3 is TGCGCCAGCAGTGAGTCGAATTTCCCTTACGGCTACGAGCAGTACTTC.

The chain couples TRBV9 to TRBJ2-7, with D possibly TRBD1 on 7 matching bases. The ends were cut back, 0 bases at V and 2 bases at J, with 12 bases in the middle. Germline V gene sequence: CDR1 SGDLS, CDR2 YYNGEE. This CDR3 has 15 residues. The CDR3 DNA reads TGTGCCAGCAGCGTAGGGCAGGGGGGCACCTACGAGCAGTACTTC. It specifies CASSVGQGGTYEQYF.

This clone is medium-sized. The chain recombines TRBV19 with TRBJ2-1, with D uncertain. Trimming stripped 5 bases from V and 1 base from J, with 9 bases between. Germline V lookup: CDR1 LNHDA, CDR2 SQIVND (reference sequence). The CDR3 totals 14 residues. This CDR3 reads CASSRPRSYNEQFF. The DNA of the CDR3 is TGTGCCAGTAGTCGACCAAGGTCCTACAATGAGCAGTTCTTC.

Worth noting for this clone: Without the conserved terminal phenylalanine or tryptophan, this CDR3 likely stems from a read error. The DNA is omitted, as the CDR3 cannot be located on it reliably, and the CDR3 follows TCRdb's listing. The chain employs TRBV30 and TRBJ1-2. The CDR3 comprises 14 residues, both ends counted. Germline CDR1 GTSNPN, CDR2 SVGIG (reference sequence). The CDR3: CAWVLRRYRKTYGY.

The chain links TRBV28 to TRBJ2-7, with TRBD2 matching over 12 bases. The germline CDR1 and CDR2 sequences are MDHEN and SYDVKM. V lost 6 bases, J lost 7 bases, and 7 bases stayed unmatched. The CDR3 runs 14 residues. The CDR3 nucleotides are TGTGCCAGCAGCCGAAGACTAGCGGGAGTGGAGCAGTACTTC. Translation: CASSRRLAGVEQYF.

V and J are TRBV5-6 and TRBJ2-7; possible D gene TRBD2, 5 bases. Germline assignment: CDR1 SGHDT and CDR2 YYEEEE. The CDR3 runs 13 residues. The germline V and J ends were trimmed by 4 bases and 6 bases, with 14 bases remaining between them. The CDR3 DNA is TGTGCCAGCAGCCTCTTTCGAGGGTTCGAGCAGTACTTC. Translating it yields CASSLFRGFEQYF.

There are a few counts of this clone. The chain employs TRBV7-3 and TRBJ2-3; TRBD1 might be the D (6 bases). Germline values: CDR1 SGHTA, CDR2 FQGTGA. Trimming stripped 2 bases from V and 10 bases from J, with 16 bases between. This CDR3 spans 14 amino acids. Here the CDR3 reads CASSLGLGGEAQYF. The CDR3 bases are TGTGCCAGCAGCTTAGGGCTAGGGGGAGAAGCGCAGTATTTT.

This clone was detected only a few times. This chain links TRBV9 with TRBJ1-2, with 9 bases identical to TRBD1. From germline, CDR1 is SGDLS and CDR2 YYNGEE. The CDR3 runs 16 residues. V lost 4 bases and J lost 4; bases outside the gene matches: 11. The CDR3 here is CASSLIPGQGRYGYTF. In nucleotides, the CDR3 is TGTGCCAGCAGCCTGATTCCGGGACAGGGTCGCTATGGCTACACCTTC.

The chain carries TRBV7-3 and TRBJ2-2; D may be TRBD2 (6 bases). V was shortened by 4 bases and J by 7 bases, with 13 bases between the two germline ends. The CDR3 extends over 14 amino acids. Germline lookup yields CDR1 SGHTA and CDR2 FQGTGA. CDR3 nucleotides: TGTGCCAGCAGCTCCCGGGAGTCGCGCGGGGAGCTGTTTTTT. Protein: CASSSRESRGELFF.

The chain combines TRBV19 with TRBJ2-2; 11 bases map to TRBD1. This CDR3 is built from 18 residues. Germline CDR1 is LNHDA and CDR2 is SQIVND (reference sequence). Trimming cost V 7 bases and J 5 bases; bases outside gene matches: 15. The CDR3 DNA reads TGTGCCAGTACCCACCGGACAGGGGGCGTGGGGGCGACCGGGGAGCTGTTTTTT. It translates to CASTHRTGGVGATGELFF.

The chain couples TRBV4-3 to TRBJ2-7, with D possibly called TRBD1 or TRBD2 (5 bases each). CDR1 and CDR2 from the germline V gene are LGHNA and YSLEER. Trimming left V 0 bases short and J 4 bases short, with 13 bases between. The CDR3 contains 15 residues. The CDR3 sequence is CASSQDSGPRYEQYF. The CDR3, as DNA: TGCGCCAGCAGCCAAGATTCGGGGCCCCGGTACGAGCAGTACTTC.

The chain recombines TRBV10-1 with TRBJ2-1; D gene uncertain. The CDR3 is made up of 14 amino acids. Trimming took 3 bases from V and 9 from J, leaving 15 bases between them. The germline gives CDR1 WNHNN, CDR2 SYGVQD (reference sequence). DNA for the CDR3: TGCGCCAGCAGTGAAGGTCGTCCGCCCGTTGAGCAGTTCTTC. It is translated as CASSEGRPPVEQFF.

The V and J genes are TRBV18 and TRBJ2-7; the match to TRBD1 covers 8 bases. This CDR3 spans 15 amino acids. V shed 0 bases and J 2 bases; nucleotides not matched to a gene: 3. Germline loops: CDR1 KGHSH, CDR2 LQKENI. The DNA for the CDR3 is TGTGCCAGCTCACCACCGGCGGGACAGGCCTACGAGCAGTACTTC. It codes for CASSPPAGQAYEQYF.

This chain joins TRBV25-1 and TRBJ2-6; tentative D call: TRBD1 (5 bases). From germline, CDR1 is MGHDK and CDR2 SYGVNS. CDR3 size: 18 residues. The V gene lost 5 bases and the J gene lost 5 bases, with 22 bases spanning the gap. CDR3 sequence: CASSCAPTGQSRANVLTF. The CDR3 bases are TGTGCCAGCAGTTGCGCGCCAACTGGACAAAGTCGGGCCAACGTCCTGACTTTC.

V usage is TRBV25-1 and J usage is TRBJ2-3; 11 nucleotides align to TRBD2. The CDR3 consists of 14 residues. The V and J ends lost 6 bases and 2 bases, in that order; junction bases with no gene match: 1. The germline V gene has CDR1 MGHDK and CDR2 SYGVNS. The chain's CDR3 is CASRLAGVTDTQYF. The CDR3 bases are TGTGCCAGCAGACTAGCGGGAGTCACAGATACGCAGTATTTT.

The chain carries TRBV5-4 and TRBJ2-3, with 8 nucleotides matching TRBD2. The CDR3 sequence is 14 residues long. V dropped 10 bases and J dropped 0; count of bases not matched to a gene: 7. Germline V lookup: CDR1 SGHNT, CDR2 YYREEE (reference sequence). The CDR3 here is CAGTSGSSTDTQYF. DNA of the CDR3: TGTGCCGGCACTAGCGGATCTAGCACAGATACGCAGTATTTT. Full variable domain (remainder filled in from reference TRBV5-4 and TRBJ2-3): ETGVTQSPTHLIKTRGQQVTLRCSSQSGHNTVSWYQQALGQGPQFIFQYYREEENGRGNFPPRFSGLQFPNYSSELNVNALELDDSALYLCAGTSGSSTDTQYFGPGTRLTVL.